This T cell receptor (beta chain) was recovered during a study of T cells in Graves' hyperthyroidism and ophthalmopathy. Study-level information: At the time of initial diagnosis and before any treatment, peripheral blood was collected. Study-wide results and caveats: Blood shared most expanded thyroid clonotypes above 0.001. The model's output predicted ophthalmopathy at a median of around 6.9 months prior to onset.

This clonotype was recorded at least ten times. Its antigen is unknown. TCR beta CDR3 sequences were amplified from RNA transcripts. TCR CDR3 underwent first-round RT-PCR with the HTBI primer set. TCRdb reanalysed the multiplex PCR reads using MiXCR and keeps one entry per CDR3 protein. This sample yields under 400,000 distinct CDR3 sequences, of which around 14% are seen a single time; around 9.2% belongs to the top ten. The germline CDR1 and CDR2 sequences are MNHNS and SASEGT. This CDR3 is built from 15 residues. V trimming: 7 bases; J trimming: 0 bases; junction bases outside the gene matches: 8. Any patient presenting with uncontrolled infection, other autoimmune disease, pregnancy or lactation was left out.

The chain uses TRBV6-1 and TRBJ1-1; TRBD1 matches at 7 bases. The sequence was collected from a young woman with Graves' hyperthyroidism. Sequencing was performed on blood. The CDR3 region has the DNA TGTGCCAGCAAACAGGGACAGCTCTTGAACACTGAAGCTTTCTTT. Protein product: CASKQGQLLNTEAFF.